The present entry profiles one T cell receptor (beta chain) with its context. This clone's antigen is unknown. Qualities for individual bases were not recorded, and no much larger clone is one base off. RNA was extracted using the RNeasy kit, and about 0.5 to 1 ug of the RNA was reverse transcribed with random hexamers. The immunoSEQ multiplex PCR assay, which covers 54 Vbeta and 13 Jbeta segments, was used to amplify TCR beta CDR3 regions. PCR amplification bias was corrected using a synthetic template baseline for primer optimization and computational correction. The paper's processing steps were these. Only productive sequences were kept, with reads annotated to V, D and J genes according to IMGT and analyzed in immunoSEQ Analyzer. Clonality was calculated as one minus the Shannon entropy normalized by log2 of the number of productive unique sequences. Public and private clones were assessed among the 100 most prevalent clones of each patient and control. Clones were defined as Susac-specific if absent from the healthy and MS cohorts, from over a thousand published viral clones and from other ImmuneACCESS disease sequences. The public reads were run again by TCRdb, first through fastp at Q25 and then through MiXCR, and only productive beta chains were kept. Entries are consolidated by CDR3 protein sequence, retaining the most common genes and DNA. The V and J calls were determined by TCRdb, not by the authors. The sample includes about 120,000 distinct CDR3 sequences, with roughly 92% observed a single time. The ten largest account for around 0.12% of the sample.

Taken from cysteine to phenylalanine, the CDR3 has 15 residues. Solely the CDR3 DNA is kept, with 45 bases framed from the first base. The germline V and J ends show losses of 4 bases and 1 base respectively, and no gene match explains 2 bases of the junction. In the germline V gene (reference sequence), CDR1 corresponds to SGHNT and CDR2 to YYREEE. Peripheral blood CD8+ and CD4+ T cells from healthy donors, Susac syndrome patients and multiple sclerosis patients were profiled by high-throughput TCR beta sequencing. Healthy donors were age- and sex-matched controls. Bulk CD8+ and CD4+ T cells were purified magnetically by negative isolation, whereas CD8+ TEMRA cells were enriched by FACS. Blood was drawn into EDTA tubes, processed within 24 hours, and PBMCs were isolated by density gradient centrifugation. PBMCs intended for TCR sequencing were cryopreserved in liquid nitrogen and thawed later in a water bath at 37 degrees C. A purity of at least 90% was achieved for sorted or isolated CD4+, CD8+ and CD8+ TEMRA cells.

This sample stems from a study of CD8 T cells in Susac syndrome (dated by TCRdb to between 2017 and 2020). Context from the whole study: Whether CD8+ T cell activation and differentiation in Susac syndrome was antigen driven was tested using repertoire sequencing. The clonality of the CD8+ T cell repertoire was compared across approximately 11 healthy donors, around 14 Susac syndrome patients and under 19 multiple sclerosis patients. General conclusions and limits of the study: The study acknowledged that relatively few individuals were included in the TCR sequencing and HLA analysis.

The sequenced sample consisted of CD8+ T cells from PBMCs. The rearranged chain carries TRBV5-4 and TRBJ2-2; a stretch of 9 junction bases matches TRBD1. The receptor comes from a human donor in good health. The DNA sequence reads TGTGCCAGCAGCCCGGACAGGGGGAACACCGGGGAGCTGTTTTTT. Translated, it reads CASSPDRGNTGELFF.